This T cell receptor (beta chain) was captured in a study of response to subunit inactivated influenza vaccine. MiXCR, applied by TCRdb to the RT-PCR reads, yields one record per CDR3 protein. Of approximately 500,000 distinct CDR3 sequences listed, 10% to 15% were seen once; the top ten hold 13%. Ten or more counts support this clonotype. Its antigen remains unidentified. Findings of the study overall: Each seasonal influenza vaccination, the authors suggested, recruits few new T cells.

There are 14 residues in the CDR3. Germline V gene data show CDR1 as SGHDT and CDR2 as YYEEEE. Trimming removed 2 bases at V and 1 base at J, with 7 bases between. The specimen comprised PBMCs from blood, sampled 45 days after vaccination. The chain joins TRBV5-6 to TRBJ1-5; D gene unclear. The origin of this receptor is a man in his forties or fifties who received an inactivated influenza vaccine. In DNA, the CDR3 is TGTGCCAGCAGCTTTGCGGACAGCAATCAGCCCCAGCATTTT. Protein sequence: CASSFADSNQPQHF.